Listed here are 8 T cell receptor beta chains from one sample, sequenced in a study of beta chain features in type 1 diabetes. Expressed TCRB transcripts got sequenced, as all isolated RNA was reverse transcribed. Assay used: immunoSEQ multiplex PCR; TCRdb lists only in-frame clones, some missing. There are approximately 100,000 clones in the sample; around 40% occur only once, and approximately 0.065% lies in the top ten. Source material: stem cell memory CD4+ T cells from blood. The source is a woman aged 18-29 years in good health.

The chain combines TRBV7-9 with TRBJ1-1, with a possible D match to TRBD1 (5 bases). CDR1 and CDR2 (germline): SEHNR, FQNEAQ (reference sequence). The CDR3 is 14 residues long. Trimming stripped 3 bases from V and 3 bases from J, with 11 bases between. The CDR3 here is CASSLRGFHTEAFF. As DNA, the CDR3 is TGTGCCAGCAGCTTGCGGGGGTTTCACACTGAAGCTTTCTTT. The full variable domain, its missing parts supplied by reference TRBV7-9 and TRBJ1-1, is DTGVSQNPRHKITKRGQNVTFRCDPISEHNRLYWYRQTLGQGPEFLTYFQNEAQLEKSRLLSDRFSAERPKGSFSTLEIQRTEQGDSAMYLCASSLRGFHTEAFFGQGTRLTVV.

This chain links TRBV29-1 with TRBJ1-1; a weak D match, TRBD1 (5 bases). This CDR3 contains 13 residues. Between the trimmed V and J ends, which lost 4 bases and 6 bases, there was a span of 15 bases. Germline values: CDR1 SQVTM, CDR2 ANQGSEA. CDR3: CSVAAPRVSEAFF. CDR3 DNA: TGCAGCGTTGCCGCTCCCAGGGTCTCTGAAGCTTTCTTT.

This clone appeared a few times. A read error may account for a junction end that differs from germline. V and J are TRBV10-3 and TRBJ1-3; the D is unclear. The CDR3 extends over 13 amino acids. The germline gives CDR1 ENHRY, CDR2 SYGVKD. CDR3 nucleotides: TGTGCCATCAGTGATCTTTTAGGGAGCAACGTACATTTT. Protein product: CAISDLLGSNVHF.

The CDR3 here is CAWFFPGNTEAFF. CDR3 DNA sequence: TGTGCCTGGTTTTTCCCCGGGAACACTGAAGCTTTCTTT. The genes are TRBV30 and TRBJ1-1; no clear D gene. V dropped 5 bases and J dropped 1 base, with 11 bases sitting between them. The CDR3 has 13 residues. Germline loops: CDR1 GTSNPN, CDR2 SVGIG (reference sequence).

This chain connects TRBV11-2 to TRBJ2-1; D uncertain. Germline loops: CDR1 SGHAT, CDR2 FQNNGV. The CDR3 has 15 residues. V was pared by 4 bases and J by 0 bases, with 10 bases between. The CDR3 reads CASSSGVSSYNEQFF. The DNA for the CDR3 is TGTGCCAGCAGCTCAGGTGTGAGCTCCTACAATGAGCAGTTCTTC.

J is TRBJ2-7 and V is TRBV29-1; D not resolved. The CDR3 totals 12 residues. CDR1 SQVTM and CDR2 ANQGSEA come from the germline V gene. Deletions cut 4 bases from V and 4 bases from J, with 11 bases between. CDR3 DNA sequence: TGCAGCGTTGGAATCAGGCCGTACGAGCAGTACTTC. The encoded protein is CSVGIRPYEQYF.

Remarks on this clone: Germline is not matched at one junction end, which may reflect a read error. The rearrangement joins TRBV4-1 to TRBJ1-2; 8 nucleotides match TRBD1. The CDR3 has 15 amino acids. CDR1 and CDR2 (germline): MGHRA, YSYEKL. The CDR3 DNA reads as TGTGCCAGCAGCCAAGATCGTGGACAGGGCTATGGCTACACCTTC. Translated: CASSQDRGQGYGYTF.

This chain connects TRBV7-8 to TRBJ1-5; D remains unclear. V was cut by 5 bases and J by 0 bases, with 2 bases left in between. Germline loops: CDR1 SGHVS, CDR2 FQNEAQ. This CDR3 region has 12 residues. Here the CDR3 DNA reads TGTGCCAGCAGCCATAGCAATCAGCCCCAGCATTTT. Translated, it gives CASSHSNQPQHF. Full variable domain (remainder filled in from reference TRBV7-8 and TRBJ1-5): GAGVSQSPRYKVAKRGQDVALRCDPISGHVSLFWYQQALGQGPEFLTYFQNEAQLDKSGLPSDRFFAERPEGSVSTLKIQRTQQEDSAVYLCASSHSNQPQHFGDGTRLSIL.